The rows below give T cell receptor beta chains drawn from one sample of a study of beta chain features in type 1 diabetes. The data were produced by immunoSEQ multiplex PCR, yet TCRdb's version contains in-frame clones alone and is incomplete. The table shows 600,000 to 700,000 clones, with roughly an eighth occurring only once. Sequenced input: naive CD4+ T cells from blood. These receptors were obtained from a young man with type 1 diabetes. CDR3s include the opening cysteine and the closing phenylalanine or tryptophan. A D gene is named only where the DNA matches it firmly. Size values are once, few and many counts, or a class for expanded clones, and some rows have none.

V,J,D,size,CDR3,DNA
TRBV30,TRBJ1-3,.,.,CAWSPVSGNTIYF,TGTGCCTGGAGTCCAGTCTCTGGAAACACCATATATTTT
TRBV5-4,TRBJ2-1,.,few,CASSRGQYNEQFF,TGTGCCAGCAGCCGCGGACAGTACAATGAGCAGTTCTTC
TRBV28,TRBJ1-6,TRBD1,.,CAAAQGALYNSPLHF,TGTGCCGCAGCACAGGGGGCCCTGTATAATTCACCCCTCCACTTT
TRBV10-3,TRBJ1-3,TRBD1,few,CAIRGQGNTIYF,TGTGCCATCAGGGGACAGGGAAACACCATATATTTT
TRBV28,TRBJ2-7,.,.,CAISSGGTDEQYF,TGTGCCATTTCCTCCGGCGGAACGGACGAGCAGTACTTC
TRBV28,TRBJ1-2,.,.,CASSLSTAGYTF,TGTGCCAGCAGTTTATCGACTGCTGGCTACACCTTC
TRBV5-6,TRBJ2-7,TRBD1,few,CASSLAPGQGNHEQYF,TGTGCCAGCAGCTTGGCCCCGGGACAGGGGAACCACGAGCAGTACTTC
TRBV23-1,TRBJ2-2,.,.,CASSQGRTTGELFF,TGCGCCAGCAGTCAAGGCAGGACCACCGGGGAGCTGTTTTTT
TRBV30,TRBJ1-1,TRBD1,.,CAWRGQGASLNTEAFF,TGTGCCTGGAGGGGGCAGGGGGCTTCTTTGAACACTGAAGCTTTCTTT
TRBV9,TRBJ2-7,TRBD2,.,CASSLGGSSGGTYEQYF,TGTGCCAGCAGCCTCGGTGGATCTAGCGGGGGTACCTACGAGCAGTACTTC
TRBV11-2,TRBJ2-7,.,few,CASSLVVGSLEQYF,TGTGCCAGCAGCTTAGTGGTAGGCTCTCTCGAGCAGTACTTC
TRBV29-1,TRBJ2-3,TRBD2,.,CSVGLAGYGTDTQYF,TGCAGCGTTGGGCTAGCGGGGTATGGGACAGATACGCAGTATTTT
TRBV19,TRBJ2-4,.,few,CASSETDKNIQYF,TGTGCCAGTAGTGAGACAGACAAAAACATTCAGTACTTC
TRBV5-4,TRBJ2-1,TRBD2,.,CASSFKLLAGTYNEQFF,TGTGCCAGCAGCTTCAAACTACTAGCGGGGACATACAATGAGCAGTTCTTC
TRBV28,TRBJ1-1,.,few,CASSSGGAEAFF,TGTGCCAGCAGTTCGGGAGGTGCTGAAGCTTTCTTT
TRBV10-3,TRBJ2-3,.,few,CASSASWGEDTQYF,TGTGCCAGCAGTGCGTCCTGGGGGGAAGATACGCAGTATTTT
TRBV6-1,TRBJ2-2,.,few,CASSDLGVWNTGELFF,TGTGCCAGCAGTGATTTGGGGGTTTGGAACACCGGGGAGCTGTTTTTT
TRBV7-2,TRBJ1-1,.,few,CASSLAPDRLNTEAFF,TGTGCCAGCAGCTTAGCGCCGGACAGACTGAACACTGAAGCTTTCTTT
TRBV19,TRBJ1-1,.,.,CASSSPLGGWDTEAFF,TGTGCCAGTAGTTCCCCCTTGGGGGGATGGGACACTGAAGCTTTCTTT
TRBV7-2,TRBJ1-3,.,.,CASSWSGNTIYF,TGTGCCAGCAGCTGGTCGGGAAACACCATATATTTT
TRBV5-1,TRBJ1-4,TRBD1,few,CASSLDRGENEKLFF,TGCGCCAGCAGCTTGGACAGGGGGGAGAATGAAAAACTGTTTTTT
TRBV20-1,TRBJ2-1,.,.,CSVDTHNEQFF,TGCAGTGTCGATACCCACAATGAGCAGTTCTTC
TRBV9,TRBJ1-1,.,few,CASSAGFQNTEAFF,TGTGCCAGCAGCGCCGGATTTCAGAACACTGAAGCTTTCTTT
TRBV2,TRBJ2-1,.,.,CASSESSGDQFF,TGTGCCAGCAGTGAAAGTTCAGGGGACCAGTTCTTC
TRBV12-5,TRBJ2-5,.,.,CASGLGRTSGLGETQYF,TGTGCTAGTGGTCTTGGGAGGACATCAGGCCTCGGGGAGACCCAGTACTTC
TRBV7-9,TRBJ2-5,TRBD2,.,CASSLRLAVYQETQYF,TGTGCCAGCAGCTTACGGCTAGCGGTCTACCAAGAGACCCAGTACTTC
TRBV7-7,TRBJ2-5,.,.,CASSLAVGSQETQYF,TGTGCTAGCAGCTTAGCGGTGGGGAGCCAAGAGACCCAGTACTTC
TRBV14,TRBJ2-5,.,few,CASSRGEETQYF,TGTGCCAGCAGCCGAGGCGAGGAGACCCAGTACTTC
TRBV7-8,TRBJ2-4,TRBD2,.,CASSLARLAGGKNIQYF,TGTGCCAGCAGCTTAGCTCGACTAGCGGGGGGGAAAAACATTCAGTACTTC
TRBV29-1,TRBJ1-1,TRBD1,.,CSGTGVGEAFF,TGCAGCGGGACAGGGGTGGGTGAAGCTTTCTTT
TRBV30,TRBJ1-1,.,few,CAWSPGETPSEAFF,TGTGCCTGGAGTCCGGGAGAAACTCCCTCTGAAGCTTTCTTT
TRBV28,TRBJ2-5,TRBD1,few,CASSPGQGRGETQYF,TGTGCCAGCAGTCCCGGACAGGGGCGAGGGGAGACCCAGTACTTC
TRBV20-1,TRBJ1-2,.,.,CSASGFGGYTF,TGCAGTGCTTCAGGGTTTGGTGGCTACACCTTC
TRBV6-5,TRBJ2-3,.,few,CASGNSGSNTQYF,TGTGCCAGCGGAAATTCAGGTTCTAATACGCAGTATTTT